This T cell receptor (beta chain) was sequenced during a study of CD8 T cells in ankylosing spondylitis. Study conclusions and caveats: Disease-linked clones bore a CD8+ phenotype, appearing relatively rarely in peripheral blood. Seemingly characteristic of ankylosing spondylitis blood was a TCR beta motif consisting of about 8 highly homologous variants.

A quantitative 5'-RACE method, one with molecular barcodes, was used to make TCR beta libraries. Each CDR3 protein is one row after TCRdb ran MiXCR on the 5' RACE reads. The sample consists of 200,000 to 300,000 distinct CDR3 sequences, 8% to 9.5% of them appearing once. This clonotype came up many times. The target antigen is unknown. Per germline, CDR1 SGHVS and CDR2 FQNEAQ. With 2 bases removed from V and 3 bases from J, the gap between germline ends came to 20 bases. This CDR3 region has 18 residues. The V gene is TRBV7-8, the J gene TRBJ2-4, with a weak D call TRBD2 (6 bases). The sequence was obtained from a male donor with ankylosing spondylitis or in good health (not recorded which). The sequenced sample consisted of blood, either unsorted or a sorted T cell fraction (not recorded which). The DNA of the CDR3 is TGTGCCAGCAGCTTATATGGCGGGGCAGGGAAGGACAAAAACATTCAGTACTTC. Its protein product is CASSLYGGAGKDKNIQYF.